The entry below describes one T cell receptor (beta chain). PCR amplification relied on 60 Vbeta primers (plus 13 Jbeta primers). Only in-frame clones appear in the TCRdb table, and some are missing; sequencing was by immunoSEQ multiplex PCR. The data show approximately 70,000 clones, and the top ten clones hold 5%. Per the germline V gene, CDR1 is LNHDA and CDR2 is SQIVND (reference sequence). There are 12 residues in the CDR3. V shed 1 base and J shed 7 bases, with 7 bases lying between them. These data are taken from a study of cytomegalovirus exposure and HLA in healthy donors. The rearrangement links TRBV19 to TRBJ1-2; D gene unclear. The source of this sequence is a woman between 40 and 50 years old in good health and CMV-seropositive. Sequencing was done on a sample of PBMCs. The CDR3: CASSIGVLGYTF. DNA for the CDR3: TGTGCCAGTAGTATAGGCGTGCTTGGCTACACCTTC.